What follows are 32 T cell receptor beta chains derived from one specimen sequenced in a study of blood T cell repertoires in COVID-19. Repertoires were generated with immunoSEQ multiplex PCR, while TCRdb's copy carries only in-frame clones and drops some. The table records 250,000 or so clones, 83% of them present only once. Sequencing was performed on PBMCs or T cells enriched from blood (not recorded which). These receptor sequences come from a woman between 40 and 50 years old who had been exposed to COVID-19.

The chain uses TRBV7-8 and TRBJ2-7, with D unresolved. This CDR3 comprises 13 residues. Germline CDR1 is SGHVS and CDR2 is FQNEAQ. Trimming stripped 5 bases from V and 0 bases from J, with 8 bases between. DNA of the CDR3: TGTGCCAGCAGCCCCCCGGGCTCCTACGAGCAGTACTTC. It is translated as CASSPPGSYEQYF. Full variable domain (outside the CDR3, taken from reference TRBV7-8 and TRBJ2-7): GAGVSQSPRYKVAKRGQDVALRCDPISGHVSLFWYQQALGQGPEFLTYFQNEAQLDKSGLPSDRFFAERPEGSVSTLKIQRTQQEDSAVYLCASSPPGSYEQYFGPGTRLTVT.

The CDR3 region has the DNA TGTGCCAGCAGCGCCGGACTAGCGGGGGGGTACAATGAGCAGTTCTTC. This translates into CASSAGLAGGYNEQFF. V gene TRBV2 combines with J gene TRBJ2-1, with 15 bases matching TRBD2. The length of the CDR3 is 16 residues. Germline lookup yields CDR1 SNHLY and CDR2 FYNNEI. The junction had 4 bases not matched to a gene; V was cut back by 6 bases and J by 4 bases.

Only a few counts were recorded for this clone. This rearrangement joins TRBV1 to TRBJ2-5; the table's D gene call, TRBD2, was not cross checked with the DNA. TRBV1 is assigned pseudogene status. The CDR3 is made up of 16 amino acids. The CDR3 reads CTSSQGDYAKTETQYF. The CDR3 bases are TGCACCAGCAGCCAAGGAGACTACGCGAAGACGGAGACCCAGTACTTC.

CDR3 sequence reads: CASRPGLDADTQYF. DNA of the CDR3: TGCGCCAGCAGACCAGGACTAGACGCAGATACGCAGTATTTT. The V and J genes are TRBV4-1 and TRBJ2-3; TRBD2 matches at 7 bases. The CDR3 totals 14 residues. Trimming removed 6 bases from V and 4 bases from J; junction bases left unmatched: 7. The germline CDR1 and CDR2 sequences are MGHRA and YSYEKL.

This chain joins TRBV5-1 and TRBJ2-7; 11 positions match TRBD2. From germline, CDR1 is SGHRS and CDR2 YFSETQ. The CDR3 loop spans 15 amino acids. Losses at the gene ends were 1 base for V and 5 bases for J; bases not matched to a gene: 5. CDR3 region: CASSLTLAGADEQYF. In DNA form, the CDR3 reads TGCGCCAGCAGCTTGACACTAGCGGGGGCGGACGAGCAGTACTTC.

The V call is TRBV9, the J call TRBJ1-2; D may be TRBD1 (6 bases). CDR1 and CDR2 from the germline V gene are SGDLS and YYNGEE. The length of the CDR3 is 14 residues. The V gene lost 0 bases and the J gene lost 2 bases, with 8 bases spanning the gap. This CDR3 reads CASSVGRGNYGYTF. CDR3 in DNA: TGTGCCAGCAGCGTAGGCAGGGGAAACTATGGCTACACCTTC.

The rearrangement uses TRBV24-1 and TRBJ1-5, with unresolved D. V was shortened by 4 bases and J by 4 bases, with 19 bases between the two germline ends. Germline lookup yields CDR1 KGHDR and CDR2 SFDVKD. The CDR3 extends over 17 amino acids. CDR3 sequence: CATSDPTVGRGNQPQHF. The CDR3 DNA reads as TGTGCCACCAGTGACCCCACGGTAGGTCGGGGAAATCAGCCCCAGCATTTT.

The CDR3 nucleotides are TGTGCCAGCTCTCAAACCCTGGCAGGCAATCAGCCCCAGCATTTT. Amino acids: CASSQTLAGNQPQHF. V is TRBV18 and J is TRBJ1-5, with unresolved D. Trimming cost V 6 bases and J 2 bases, with 14 bases left between them. The length of the CDR3 is 15 residues. Germline CDR1 KGHSH, CDR2 LQKENI.

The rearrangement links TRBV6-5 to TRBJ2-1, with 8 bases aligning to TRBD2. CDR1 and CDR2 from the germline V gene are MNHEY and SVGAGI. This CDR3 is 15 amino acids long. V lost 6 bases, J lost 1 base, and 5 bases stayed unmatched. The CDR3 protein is CASSGGEGSYNEQFF. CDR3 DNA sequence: TGTGCCAGCAGCGGGGGGGAAGGATCCTACAATGAGCAGTTCTTC.

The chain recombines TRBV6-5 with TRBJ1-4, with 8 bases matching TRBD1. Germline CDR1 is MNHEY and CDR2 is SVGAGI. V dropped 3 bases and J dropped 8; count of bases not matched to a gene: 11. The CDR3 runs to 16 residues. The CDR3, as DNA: TGTGCCAGCAGTTATTCAGCGCGGACAGGGAGGGAAAAACTGTTTTTT. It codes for CASSYSARTGREKLFF.

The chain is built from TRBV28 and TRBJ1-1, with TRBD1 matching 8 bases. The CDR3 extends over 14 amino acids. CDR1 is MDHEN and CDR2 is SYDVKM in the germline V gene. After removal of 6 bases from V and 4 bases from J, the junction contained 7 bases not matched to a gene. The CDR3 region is CASRKGTGSTEAFF. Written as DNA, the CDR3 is TGTGCCAGCAGAAAAGGGACAGGCTCCACTGAAGCTTTCTTT.

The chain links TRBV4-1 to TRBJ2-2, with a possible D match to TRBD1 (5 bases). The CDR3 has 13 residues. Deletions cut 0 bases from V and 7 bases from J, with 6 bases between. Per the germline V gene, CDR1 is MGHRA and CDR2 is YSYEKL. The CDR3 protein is CASSQETGGELFF. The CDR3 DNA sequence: TGCGCCAGCAGCCAAGAAACAGGCGGGGAGCTGTTTTTT.

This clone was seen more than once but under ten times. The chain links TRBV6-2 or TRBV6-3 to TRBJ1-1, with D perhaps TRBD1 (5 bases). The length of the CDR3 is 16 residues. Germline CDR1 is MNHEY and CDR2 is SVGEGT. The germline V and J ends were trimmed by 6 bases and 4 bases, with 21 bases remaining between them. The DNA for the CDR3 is TGTGCCAGCAGCCCAGTTGGGGCAGGGTTGGGCACTGAAGCTTTCTTT. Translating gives CASSPVGAGLGTEAFF.

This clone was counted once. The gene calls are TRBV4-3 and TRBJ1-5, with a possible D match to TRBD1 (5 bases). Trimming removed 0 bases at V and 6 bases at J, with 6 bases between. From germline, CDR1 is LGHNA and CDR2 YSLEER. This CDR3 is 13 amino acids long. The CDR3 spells CASSQEGGQPQHF. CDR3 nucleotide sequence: TGCGCCAGCAGCCAAGAGGGGGGTCAGCCCCAGCATTTT.

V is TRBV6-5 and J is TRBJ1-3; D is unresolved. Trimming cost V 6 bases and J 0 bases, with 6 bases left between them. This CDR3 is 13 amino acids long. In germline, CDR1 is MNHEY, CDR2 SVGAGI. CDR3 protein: CASRGSSGNTIYF. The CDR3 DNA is TGTGCCAGCAGGGGGAGCTCTGGAAACACCATATATTTT.

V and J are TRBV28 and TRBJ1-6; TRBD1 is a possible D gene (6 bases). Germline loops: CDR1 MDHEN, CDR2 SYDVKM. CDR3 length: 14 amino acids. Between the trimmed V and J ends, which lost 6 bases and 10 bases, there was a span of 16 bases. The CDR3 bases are TGTGCCAGCAGACCAACTCTTGGGGGCTCACCCCTCCACTTT. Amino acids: CASRPTLGGSPLHF.

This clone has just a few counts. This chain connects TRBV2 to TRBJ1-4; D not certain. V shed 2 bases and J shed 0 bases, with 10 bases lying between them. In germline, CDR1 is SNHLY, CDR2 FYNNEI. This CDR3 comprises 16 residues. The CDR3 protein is CASSEPVGTTNEKLFF. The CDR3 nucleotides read TGTGCCAGCAGTGAACCGGTTGGTACAACTAATGAAAAACTGTTTTTT.

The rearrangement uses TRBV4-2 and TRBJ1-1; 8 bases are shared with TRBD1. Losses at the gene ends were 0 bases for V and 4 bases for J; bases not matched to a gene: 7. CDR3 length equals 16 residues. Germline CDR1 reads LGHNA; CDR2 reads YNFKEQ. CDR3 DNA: TGTGCCAGCAGCCAAGATACAGGGGGAGTAGGCACTGAAGCTTTCTTT. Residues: CASSQDTGGVGTEAFF.

CDR3 in amino acids: CASRRSGDSPLHF. CDR3 nucleotide sequence: TGTGCCAGCAGGCGCTCGGGAGATTCACCCCTCCACTTT. J is TRBJ1-6 and V is TRBV12-3 or TRBV12-4; D call uncertain. This CDR3 contains 13 residues. V lost 6 bases and J lost 8, with 11 bases in between.

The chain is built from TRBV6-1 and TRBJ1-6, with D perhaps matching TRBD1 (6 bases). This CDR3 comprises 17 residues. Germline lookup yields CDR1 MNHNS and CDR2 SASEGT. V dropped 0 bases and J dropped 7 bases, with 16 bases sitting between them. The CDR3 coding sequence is TGTGCCAGCAGTGAAGCGTACAGGACAGTAGCCAATTCACCCCTCCACTTT. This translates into CASSEAYRTVANSPLHF.

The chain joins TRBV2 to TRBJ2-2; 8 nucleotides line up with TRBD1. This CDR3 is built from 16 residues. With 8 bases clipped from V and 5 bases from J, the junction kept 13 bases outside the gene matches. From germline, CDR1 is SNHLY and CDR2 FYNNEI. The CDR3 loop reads CASRPPGQGRTGELFF. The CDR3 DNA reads TGTGCCAGCCGACCCCCCGGACAGGGAAGGACCGGGGAGCTGTTTTTT.

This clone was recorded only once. The CDR3 is CASSLGYRGSPLHF. The CDR3 nucleotides read TGTGCCAGCAGCTTAGGGTACAGGGGCTCACCCCTCCACTTT. The V call is TRBV7-2, the J call TRBJ1-6; TRBD1 matches at 7 bases. CDR3 length: 14 amino acids. CDR1 SGHTA and CDR2 FQGNSA come from the germline V gene. J gave up 10 bases and V 1 base, and 4 bases lay outside the gene matches.

The CDR3 protein is CASSLSGFSEKLFF. The DNA of the CDR3 is TGTGCCAGCAGTCTTTCGGGGTTTAGTGAAAAACTGTTTTTT. The J gene is TRBJ1-4, the V gene TRBV28; no firm D call. The germline CDR1 and CDR2 sequences are MDHEN and SYDVKM. The germline V and J ends were trimmed by 5 bases and 7 bases, with 14 bases remaining between them. The CDR3 runs 14 residues. Filled out from reference TRBV28 and TRBJ1-4, the complete variable domain reads DVKVTQSSRYLVKRTGEKVFLECVQDMDHENMFWYRQDPGLGLRLIYFSYDVKMKEKGDIPEGYSVSREKKERFSLILESASTNQTSMYLCASSLSGFSEKLFFGSGTQLSVL.

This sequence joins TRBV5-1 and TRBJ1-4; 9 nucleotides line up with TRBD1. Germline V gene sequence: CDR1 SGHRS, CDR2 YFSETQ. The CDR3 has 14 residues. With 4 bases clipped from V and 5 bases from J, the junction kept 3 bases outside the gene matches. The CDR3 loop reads CASSHGTGNEKLFF. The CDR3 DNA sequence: TGCGCCAGCAGCCACGGGACAGGGAATGAAAAACTGTTTTTT.

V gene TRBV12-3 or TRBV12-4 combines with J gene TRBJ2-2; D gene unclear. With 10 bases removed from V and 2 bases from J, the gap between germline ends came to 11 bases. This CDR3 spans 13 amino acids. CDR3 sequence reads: CAIPGLNTGELFF. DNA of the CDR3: TGTGCCATCCCGGGTCTAAACACCGGGGAGCTGTTTTTT.

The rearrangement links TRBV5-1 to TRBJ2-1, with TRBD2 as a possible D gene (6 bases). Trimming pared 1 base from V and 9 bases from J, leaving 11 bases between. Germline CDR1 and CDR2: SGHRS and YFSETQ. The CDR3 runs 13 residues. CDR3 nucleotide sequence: TGCGCCAGCAGCTTGAACGGGGGTAGTGAGCAGTTCTTC. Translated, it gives CASSLNGGSEQFF.

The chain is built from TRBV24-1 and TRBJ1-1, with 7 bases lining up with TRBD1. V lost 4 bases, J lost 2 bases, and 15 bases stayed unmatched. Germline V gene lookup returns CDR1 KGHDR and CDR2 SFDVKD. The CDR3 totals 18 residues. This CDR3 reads CATSDPPQGVRRNTEAFF. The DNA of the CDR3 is TGTGCCACCAGTGACCCTCCTCAGGGGGTCAGGCGAAACACTGAAGCTTTCTTT.

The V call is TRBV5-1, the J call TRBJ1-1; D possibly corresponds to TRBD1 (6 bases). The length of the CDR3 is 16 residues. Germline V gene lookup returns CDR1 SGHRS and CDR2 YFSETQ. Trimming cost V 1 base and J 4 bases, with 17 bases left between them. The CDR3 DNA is TGCGCCAGCAGCTTGAATAATGGGGGCTTGGGCACTGAAGCTTTCTTT. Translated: CASSLNNGGLGTEAFF. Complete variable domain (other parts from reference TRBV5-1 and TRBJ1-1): KAGVTQTPRYLIKTRGQQVTLSCSPISGHRSVSWYQQTPGQGLQFLFEYFSETQRNKGNFPGRFSGRQFSNSRSEMNVSTLELGDSALYLCASSLNNGGLGTEAFFGQGTRLTVV.

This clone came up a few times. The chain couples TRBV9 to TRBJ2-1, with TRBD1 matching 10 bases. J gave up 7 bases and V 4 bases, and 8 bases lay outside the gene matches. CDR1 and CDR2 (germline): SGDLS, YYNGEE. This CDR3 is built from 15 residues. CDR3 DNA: TGTGCCAGCAGCCCCCCGACAGGGGGCGTGAATGAGCAGTTCTTC. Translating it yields CASSPPTGGVNEQFF.

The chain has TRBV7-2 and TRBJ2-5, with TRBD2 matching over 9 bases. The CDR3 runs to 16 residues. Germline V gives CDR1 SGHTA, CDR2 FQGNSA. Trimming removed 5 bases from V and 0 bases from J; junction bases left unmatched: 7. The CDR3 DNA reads TGTGCCAGCAGCGAACAAAGCGGGGGGAACCAAGAGACCCAGTACTTC. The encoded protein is CASSEQSGGNQETQYF.

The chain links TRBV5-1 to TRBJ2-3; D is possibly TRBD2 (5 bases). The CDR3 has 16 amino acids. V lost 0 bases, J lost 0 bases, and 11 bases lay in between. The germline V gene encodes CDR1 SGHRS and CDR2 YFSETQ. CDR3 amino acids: CASSLDGPGSTDTQYF. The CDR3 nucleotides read TGCGCCAGCAGCTTGGACGGGCCGGGGAGCACAGATACGCAGTATTTT.

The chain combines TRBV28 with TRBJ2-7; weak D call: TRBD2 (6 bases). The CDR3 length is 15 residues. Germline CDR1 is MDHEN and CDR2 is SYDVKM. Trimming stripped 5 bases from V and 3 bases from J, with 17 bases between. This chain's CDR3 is CASSTAWRASYEQYF. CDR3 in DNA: TGTGCCAGCAGTACCGCCTGGAGGGCAAGCTACGAGCAGTACTTC.